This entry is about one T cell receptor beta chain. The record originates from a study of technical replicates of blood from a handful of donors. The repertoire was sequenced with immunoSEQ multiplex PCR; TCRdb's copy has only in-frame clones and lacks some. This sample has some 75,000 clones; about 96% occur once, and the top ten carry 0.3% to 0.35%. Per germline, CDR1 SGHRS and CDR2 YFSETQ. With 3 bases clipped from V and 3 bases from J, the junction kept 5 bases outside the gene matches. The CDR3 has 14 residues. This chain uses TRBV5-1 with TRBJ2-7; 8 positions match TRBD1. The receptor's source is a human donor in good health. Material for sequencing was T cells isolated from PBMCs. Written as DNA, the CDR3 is TGCGCCAGCAGCTCGGACAGGGAACTCTACGAGCAGTACTTC. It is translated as CASSSDRELYEQYF.